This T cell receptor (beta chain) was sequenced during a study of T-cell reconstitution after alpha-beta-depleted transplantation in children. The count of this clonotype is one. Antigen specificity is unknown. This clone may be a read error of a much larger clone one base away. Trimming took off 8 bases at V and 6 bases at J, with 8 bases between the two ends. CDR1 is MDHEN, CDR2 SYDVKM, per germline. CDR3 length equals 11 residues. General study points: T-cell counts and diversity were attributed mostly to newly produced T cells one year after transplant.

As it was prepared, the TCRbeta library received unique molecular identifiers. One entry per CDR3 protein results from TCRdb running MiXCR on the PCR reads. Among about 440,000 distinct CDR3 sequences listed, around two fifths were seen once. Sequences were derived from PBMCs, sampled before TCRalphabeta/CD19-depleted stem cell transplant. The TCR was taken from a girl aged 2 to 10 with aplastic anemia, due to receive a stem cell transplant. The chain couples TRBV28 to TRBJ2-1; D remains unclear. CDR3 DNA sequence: TGTGCCAGCTGTACAACCAATGAGCAGTTCTTC. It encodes CASCTTNEQFF.